This T cell receptor beta chain was obtained from a study of OX40 agonist ivuxolimab in advanced cancers. Notes on the study in general: Clonal expansion was among the lowest in partial responders at 0.1-3.0 mg/kg, especially CD8+. Some patients without response likewise showed low normalized clonal expansion.

The timepoints at which blood was sampled were baseline, cycle 4 day 1, and cycle 7 day 1. As to this clone: Its antigen remains unknown.

The protocol was immunoSEQ multiplex PCR, while the TCRdb copy is restricted to in-frame clones and leaves out a portion. This table holds just over 50,000 clones, around 77% found once. This clonotype originated in an adult with an advanced solid tumor such as melanoma, head and neck, liver or kidney cancer. Specimen: CD4+ or CD8+ T cells sorted from blood, collected in a trial of the OX40 agonist ivuxolimab.

CDR3 nucleotide sequence: TGTGCCATCAGCCCCTGGCGGGAGGGGGTAAATGAGCAGTTCTTC. Translation: CAISPWREGVNEQFF. V is TRBV10-3 and J is TRBJ2-1; 9 positions agree with TRBD2. Per germline, CDR1 ENHRY and CDR2 SYGVKD. The CDR3 has 15 residues. With 6 bases clipped from V and 7 bases from J, the junction kept 10 bases outside the gene matches.